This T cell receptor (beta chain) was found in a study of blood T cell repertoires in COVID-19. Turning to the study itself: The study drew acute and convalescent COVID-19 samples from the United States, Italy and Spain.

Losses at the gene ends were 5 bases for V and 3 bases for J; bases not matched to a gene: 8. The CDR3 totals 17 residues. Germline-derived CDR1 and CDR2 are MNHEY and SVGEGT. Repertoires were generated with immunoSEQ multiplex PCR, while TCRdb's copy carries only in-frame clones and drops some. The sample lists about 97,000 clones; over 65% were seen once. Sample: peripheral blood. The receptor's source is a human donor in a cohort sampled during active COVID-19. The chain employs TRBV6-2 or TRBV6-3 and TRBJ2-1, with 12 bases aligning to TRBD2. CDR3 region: CASSGKKGLAGYNEQFF. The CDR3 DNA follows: TGTGCCAGCAGTGGAAAAAAGGGACTAGCGGGCTACAATGAGCAGTTCTTC.